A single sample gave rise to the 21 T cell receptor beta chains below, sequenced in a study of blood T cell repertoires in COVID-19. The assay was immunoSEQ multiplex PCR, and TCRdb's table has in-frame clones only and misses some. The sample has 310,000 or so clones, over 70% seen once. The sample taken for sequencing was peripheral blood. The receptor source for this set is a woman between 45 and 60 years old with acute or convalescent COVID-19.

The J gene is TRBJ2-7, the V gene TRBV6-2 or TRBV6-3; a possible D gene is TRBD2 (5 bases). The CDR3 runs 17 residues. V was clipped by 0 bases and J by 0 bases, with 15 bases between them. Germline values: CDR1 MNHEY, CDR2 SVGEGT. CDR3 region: CASSYSIGSGRSYEQYF. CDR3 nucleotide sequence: TGTGCCAGCAGTTACTCGATTGGCAGCGGTCGCTCCTACGAGCAGTACTTC.

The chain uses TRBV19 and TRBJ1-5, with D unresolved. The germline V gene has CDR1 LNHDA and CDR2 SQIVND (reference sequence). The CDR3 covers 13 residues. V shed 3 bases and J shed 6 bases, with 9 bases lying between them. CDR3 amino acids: CASSIRDIQPQHF. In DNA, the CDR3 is TGTGCCAGTAGTATCAGAGACATTCAGCCCCAGCATTTT.

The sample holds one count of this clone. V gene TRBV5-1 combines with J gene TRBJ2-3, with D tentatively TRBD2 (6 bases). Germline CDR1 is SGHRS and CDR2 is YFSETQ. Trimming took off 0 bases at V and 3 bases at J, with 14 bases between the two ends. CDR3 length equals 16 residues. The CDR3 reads CASSLGASGETDTQYF. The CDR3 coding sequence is TGCGCCAGCAGCTTGGGGGCCTCGGGGGAAACAGATACGCAGTATTTT. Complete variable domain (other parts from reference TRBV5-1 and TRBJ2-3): KAGVTQTPRYLIKTRGQQVTLSCSPISGHRSVSWYQQTPGQGLQFLFEYFSETQRNKGNFPGRFSGRQFSNSRSEMNVSTLELGDSALYLCASSLGASGETDTQYFGPGTRLTVL.

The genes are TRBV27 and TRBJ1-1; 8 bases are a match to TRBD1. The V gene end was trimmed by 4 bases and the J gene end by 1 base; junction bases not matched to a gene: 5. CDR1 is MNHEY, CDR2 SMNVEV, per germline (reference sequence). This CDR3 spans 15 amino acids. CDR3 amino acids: CASSSSDRANTEAFF. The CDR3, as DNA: TGTGCCAGCAGTTCATCGGACAGGGCGAACACTGAAGCTTTCTTT.

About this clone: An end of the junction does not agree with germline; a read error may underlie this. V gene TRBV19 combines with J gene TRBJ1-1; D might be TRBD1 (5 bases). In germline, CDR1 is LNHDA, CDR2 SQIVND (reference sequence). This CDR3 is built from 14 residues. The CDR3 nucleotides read TGTGCTAGTAAAGGGGCACCGGTGAACACTGAAGCTTTCTTT. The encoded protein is CASKGAPVNTEAFF.

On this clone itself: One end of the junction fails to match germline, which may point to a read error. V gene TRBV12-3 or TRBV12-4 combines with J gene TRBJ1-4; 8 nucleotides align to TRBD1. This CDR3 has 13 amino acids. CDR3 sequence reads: CASSLRTGNPPIF. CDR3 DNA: TGTGCCAGCAGTTTAAGGACAGGGAACCCTCCAATTTTT.

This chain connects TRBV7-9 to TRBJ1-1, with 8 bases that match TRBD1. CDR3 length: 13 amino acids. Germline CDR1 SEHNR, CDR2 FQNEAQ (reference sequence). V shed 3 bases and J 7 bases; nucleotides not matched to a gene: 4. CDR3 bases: TGTGCCAGCAGCTTGTCAGGGGGCCTTGAAGCTTTCTTT. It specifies CASSLSGGLEAFF.

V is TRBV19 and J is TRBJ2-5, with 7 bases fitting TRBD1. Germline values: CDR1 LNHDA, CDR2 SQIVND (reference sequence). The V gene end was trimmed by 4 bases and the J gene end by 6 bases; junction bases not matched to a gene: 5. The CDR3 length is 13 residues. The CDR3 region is CASSTQQGKTQYF. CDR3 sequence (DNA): TGTGCCAGTAGTACCCAACAGGGGAAGACCCAGTACTTC.

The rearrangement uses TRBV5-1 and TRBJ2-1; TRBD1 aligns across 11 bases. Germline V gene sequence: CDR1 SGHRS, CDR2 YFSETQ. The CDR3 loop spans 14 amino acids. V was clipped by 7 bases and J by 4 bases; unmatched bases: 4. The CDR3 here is CASAGTGGYNEQFF. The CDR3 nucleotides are TGCGCCAGCGCCGGGACAGGGGGTTACAATGAGCAGTTCTTC. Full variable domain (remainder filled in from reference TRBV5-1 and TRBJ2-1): KAGVTQTPRYLIKTRGQQVTLSCSPISGHRSVSWYQQTPGQGLQFLFEYFSETQRNKGNFPGRFSGRQFSNSRSEMNVSTLELGDSALYLCASAGTGGYNEQFFGPGTRLTVL.

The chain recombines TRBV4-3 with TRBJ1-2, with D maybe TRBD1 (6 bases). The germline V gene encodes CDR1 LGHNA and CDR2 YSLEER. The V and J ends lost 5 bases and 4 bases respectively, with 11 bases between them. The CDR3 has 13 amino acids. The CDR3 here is CASSWRGAYGYTF. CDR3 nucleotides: TGCGCCAGCAGCTGGCGGGGGGCCTATGGCTACACCTTC.

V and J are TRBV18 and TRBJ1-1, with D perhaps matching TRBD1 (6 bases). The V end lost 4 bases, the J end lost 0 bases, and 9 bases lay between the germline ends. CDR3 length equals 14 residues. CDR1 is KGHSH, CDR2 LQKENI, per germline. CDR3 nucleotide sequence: TGTGCCAGCTCACGGACAGAAATGAACACTGAAGCTTTCTTT. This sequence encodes CASSRTEMNTEAFF.

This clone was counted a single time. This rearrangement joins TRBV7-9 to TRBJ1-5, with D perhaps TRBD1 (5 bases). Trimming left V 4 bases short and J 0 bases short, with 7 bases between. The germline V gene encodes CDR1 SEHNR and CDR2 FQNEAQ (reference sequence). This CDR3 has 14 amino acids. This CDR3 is CASSYDSSNQPQHF. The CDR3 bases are TGTGCCAGCAGCTATGACAGTAGCAATCAGCCCCAGCATTTT.

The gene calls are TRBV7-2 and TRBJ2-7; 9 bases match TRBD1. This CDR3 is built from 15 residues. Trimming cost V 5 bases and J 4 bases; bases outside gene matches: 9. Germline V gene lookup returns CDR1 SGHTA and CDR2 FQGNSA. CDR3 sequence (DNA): TGTGCCAGCAGCGACATAGACAGGGGGGCTTACGAGCAGTACGTC. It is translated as CASSDIDRGAYEQYV.

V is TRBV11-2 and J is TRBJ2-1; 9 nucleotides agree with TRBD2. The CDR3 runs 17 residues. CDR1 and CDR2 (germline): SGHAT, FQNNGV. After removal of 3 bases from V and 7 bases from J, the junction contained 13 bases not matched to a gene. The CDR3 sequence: CASSFQGASGILNEQFF. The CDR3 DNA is TGTGCCAGCAGCTTCCAAGGGGCTAGCGGGATTTTGAATGAGCAGTTCTTC.

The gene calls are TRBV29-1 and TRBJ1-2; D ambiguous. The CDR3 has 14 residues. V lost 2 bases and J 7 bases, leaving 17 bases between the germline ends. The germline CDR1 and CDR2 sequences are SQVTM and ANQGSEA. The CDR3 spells CSVENREPLGGYTF. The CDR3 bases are TGCAGCGTTGAAAATAGGGAGCCCCTTGGTGGCTACACCTTC.

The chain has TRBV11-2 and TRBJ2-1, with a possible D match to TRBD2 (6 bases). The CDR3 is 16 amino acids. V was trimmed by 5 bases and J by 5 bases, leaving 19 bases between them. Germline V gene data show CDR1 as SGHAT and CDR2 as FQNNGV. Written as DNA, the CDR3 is TGTGCCAGCAGCGTCCTCGGGGGACTGGAAAACAATGAGCAGTTCTTC. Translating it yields CASSVLGGLENNEQFF.

As DNA, the CDR3 is TGTGCCAGTAGTATTCAGGGGACCGGGGAGCTGTTTTTT. As protein: CASSIQGTGELFF. The chain combines TRBV19 with TRBJ2-2; maybe TRBD1 (6 bases). The length of the CDR3 is 13 residues. Trimming stripped 3 bases from V and 5 bases from J, with 7 bases between. Looked up from germline, CDR1 is LNHDA and CDR2 is SQIVND (reference sequence).

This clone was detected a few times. CDR3 bases: TGTGCCATCAGTGAGTCACAGGGAGAGCAGTACGTC. This translates into CAISESQGEQYV. The chain combines TRBV10-3 with TRBJ2-7, with D maybe TRBD1 (6 bases). CDR1 is ENHRY, CDR2 SYGVKD, per germline. The germline V and J ends were trimmed by 0 bases and 7 bases, with 7 bases remaining between them. The CDR3 sequence is 12 residues long.

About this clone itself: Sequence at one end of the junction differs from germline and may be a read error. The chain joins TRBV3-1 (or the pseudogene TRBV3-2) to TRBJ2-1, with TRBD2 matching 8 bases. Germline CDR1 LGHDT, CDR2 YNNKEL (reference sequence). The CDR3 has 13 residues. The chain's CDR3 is CASSSNQRGLGVF. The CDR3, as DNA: TGTGCCAGCAGCTCGAACCAGCGGGGGCTCGGGGTCTTC.

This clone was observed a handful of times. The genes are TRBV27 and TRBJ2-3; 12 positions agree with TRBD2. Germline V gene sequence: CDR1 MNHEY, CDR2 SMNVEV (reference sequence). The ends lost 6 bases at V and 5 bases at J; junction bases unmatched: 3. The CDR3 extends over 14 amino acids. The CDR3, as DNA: TGTGCCAGCAGCAAACTAGCGGGAGGAGATACGCAGTATTTT. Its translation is CASSKLAGGDTQYF.

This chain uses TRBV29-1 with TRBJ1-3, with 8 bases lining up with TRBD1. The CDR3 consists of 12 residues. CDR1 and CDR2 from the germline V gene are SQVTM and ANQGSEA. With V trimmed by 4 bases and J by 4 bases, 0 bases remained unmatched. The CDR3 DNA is TGCAGCGTTGGGACAGGGGGAAACACCATATATTTT. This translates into CSVGTGGNTIYF.